The clone carrying this T cell receptor (beta chain) was seen only a few times. Its antigen is still unknown. In the PCR, 60 Vbeta and 13 Jbeta primers were used. Repertoires were generated with immunoSEQ multiplex PCR, while TCRdb's copy carries only in-frame clones and drops some. The profile shows around 170,000 clones, about four fifths of them singletons. This sample is part of a study of cytomegalovirus exposure and HLA in healthy donors. Findings of the study overall: There were reportedly fewer N-insertions in an Asian-associated ancestry cluster than the approximately 640-donor mean, in a later analysis. Trimming of TCR beta V- and J-genes showed a link, identified in a later analysis, to a missense DCLRE1C variant. Earlier results showed most TCR beta V segments being productive about 87% or about 30% of the time.

Trimming took 2 bases from V and 7 from J; bases not matched to a gene: 12. The CDR3 sequence is 16 residues long. Per the germline V gene, CDR1 is SGHTA and CDR2 is FQGNSA. The sequenced material came from PBMCs. V and J are TRBV7-2 and TRBJ2-7, with 9 positions matching TRBD1. The sequence came from a woman in her 50s in good health and CMV-seropositive. The CDR3 DNA follows: TGTGCCAGCAGCTTAAGGTCTGGGACAGGGAGTTTTGAGCAGTACTTC. Translating it yields CASSLRSGTGSFEQYF.